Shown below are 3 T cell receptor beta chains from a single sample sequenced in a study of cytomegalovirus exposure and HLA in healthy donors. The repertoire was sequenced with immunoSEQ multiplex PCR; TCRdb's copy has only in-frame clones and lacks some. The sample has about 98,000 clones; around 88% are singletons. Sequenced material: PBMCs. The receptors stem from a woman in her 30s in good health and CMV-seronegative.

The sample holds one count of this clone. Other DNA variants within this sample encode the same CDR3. CDR3 nucleotides: TGTGCCAGCAGTTTACCGGGGACAGGGAGCTACGAGCAGTACTTC. The encoded protein is CASSLPGTGSYEQYF. The chain has TRBV28 and TRBJ2-7, with 9 bases lining up with TRBD1. CDR3 length equals 15 residues. V dropped 2 bases and J dropped 3; count of bases not matched to a gene: 5. Germline V gene lookup returns CDR1 MDHEN and CDR2 SYDVKM.

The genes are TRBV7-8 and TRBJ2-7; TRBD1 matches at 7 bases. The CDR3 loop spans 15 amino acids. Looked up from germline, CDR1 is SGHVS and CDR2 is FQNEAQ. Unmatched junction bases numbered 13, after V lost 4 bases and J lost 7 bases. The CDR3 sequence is CASSSPQGGGWEQYF. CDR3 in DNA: TGTGCCAGCAGCTCCCCCCAAGGGGGCGGGTGGGAGCAGTACTTC.

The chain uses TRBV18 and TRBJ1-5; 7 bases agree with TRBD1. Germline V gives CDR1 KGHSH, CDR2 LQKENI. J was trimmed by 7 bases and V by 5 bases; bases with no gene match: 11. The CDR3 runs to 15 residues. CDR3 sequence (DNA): TGTGCCAGCTCATCAAGACAGGGTATCGTCCAGCCCCAGCATTTT. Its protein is CASSSRQGIVQPQHF.